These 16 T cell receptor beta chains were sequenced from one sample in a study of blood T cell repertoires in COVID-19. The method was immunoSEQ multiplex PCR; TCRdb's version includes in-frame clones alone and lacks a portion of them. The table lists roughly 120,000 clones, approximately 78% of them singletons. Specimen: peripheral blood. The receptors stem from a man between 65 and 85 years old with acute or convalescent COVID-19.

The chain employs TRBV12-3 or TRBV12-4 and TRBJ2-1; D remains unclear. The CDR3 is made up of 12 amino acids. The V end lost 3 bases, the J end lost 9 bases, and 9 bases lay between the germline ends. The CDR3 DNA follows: TGTGCCAGCAGTTTGGGTCCGGGTGAGCAGTTCTTC. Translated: CASSLGPGEQFF.

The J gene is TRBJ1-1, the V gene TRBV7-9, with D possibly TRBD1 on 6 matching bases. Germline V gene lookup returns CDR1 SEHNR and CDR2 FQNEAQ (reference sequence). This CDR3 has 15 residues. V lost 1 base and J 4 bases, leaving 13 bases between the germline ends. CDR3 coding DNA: TGTGCCAGCAGCTTAGGAACGGGGGGCGGCACTGAAGCTTTCTTT. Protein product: CASSLGTGGGTEAFF. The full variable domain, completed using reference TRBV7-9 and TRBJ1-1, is DTGVSQNPRHKITKRGQNVTFRCDPISEHNRLYWYRQTLGQGPEFLTYFQNEAQLEKSRLLSDRFSAERPKGSFSTLEIQRTEQGDSAMYLCASSLGTGGGTEAFFGQGTRLTVV.

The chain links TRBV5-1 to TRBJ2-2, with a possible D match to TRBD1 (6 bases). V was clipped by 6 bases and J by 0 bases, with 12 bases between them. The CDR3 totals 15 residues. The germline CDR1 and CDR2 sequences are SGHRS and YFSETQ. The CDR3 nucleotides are TGCGCCAGCACCGGGCAGGGGCCGAACACCGGGGAGCTGTTTTTT. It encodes CASTGQGPNTGELFF.

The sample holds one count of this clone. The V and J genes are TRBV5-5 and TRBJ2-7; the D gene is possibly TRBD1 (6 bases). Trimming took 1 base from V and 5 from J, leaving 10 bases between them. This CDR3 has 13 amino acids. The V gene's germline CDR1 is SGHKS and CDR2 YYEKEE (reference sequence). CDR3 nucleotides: TGTGCCAGCAGCTTGACAGGGAACCACGAGCAGTACTTC. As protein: CASSLTGNHEQYF. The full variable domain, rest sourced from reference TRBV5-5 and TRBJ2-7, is DAGVTQSPTHLIKTRGQQVTLRCSPISGHKSVSWYQQVLGQGPQFIFQYYEKEERGRGNFPDRFSARQFPNYSSELNVNALLLGDSALYLCASSLTGNHEQYFGPGTRLTVT.

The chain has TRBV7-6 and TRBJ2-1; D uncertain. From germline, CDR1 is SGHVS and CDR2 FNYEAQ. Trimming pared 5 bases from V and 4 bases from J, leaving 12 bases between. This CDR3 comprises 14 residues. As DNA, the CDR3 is TGTGCCAGCAGCGCAGACTGGCCATACAATGAGCAGTTCTTC. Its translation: CASSADWPYNEQFF.

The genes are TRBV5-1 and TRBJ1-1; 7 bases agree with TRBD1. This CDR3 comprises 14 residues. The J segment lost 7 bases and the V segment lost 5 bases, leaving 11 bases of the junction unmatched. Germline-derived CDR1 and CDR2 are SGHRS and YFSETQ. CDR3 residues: CASREGAGFGEAFF. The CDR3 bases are TGCGCCAGCAGAGAGGGGGCTGGGTTCGGTGAAGCTTTCTTT.

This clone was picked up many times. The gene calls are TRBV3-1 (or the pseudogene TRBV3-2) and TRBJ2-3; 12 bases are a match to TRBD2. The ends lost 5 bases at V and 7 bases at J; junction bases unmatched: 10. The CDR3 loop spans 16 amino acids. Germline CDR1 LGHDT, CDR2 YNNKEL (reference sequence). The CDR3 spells CASSFRTSGDIYTQYF. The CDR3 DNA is TGTGCCAGCAGCTTTCGGACTAGCGGGGACATCTATACGCAGTATTTT.

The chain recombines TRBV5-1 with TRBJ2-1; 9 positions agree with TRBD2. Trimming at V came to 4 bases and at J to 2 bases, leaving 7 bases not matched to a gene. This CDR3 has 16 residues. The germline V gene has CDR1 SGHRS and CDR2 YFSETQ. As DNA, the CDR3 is TGCGCCAGCAGCGCCCGGACTAGCGTTCCCTACAATGAGCAGTTCTTC. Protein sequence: CASSARTSVPYNEQFF.

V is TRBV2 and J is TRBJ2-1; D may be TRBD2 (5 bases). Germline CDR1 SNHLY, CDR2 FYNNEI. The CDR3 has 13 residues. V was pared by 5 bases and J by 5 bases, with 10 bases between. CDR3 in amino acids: CASSSAGNNEQFF. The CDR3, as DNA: TGTGCCAGCAGTTCGGCCGGGAACAATGAGCAGTTCTTC.

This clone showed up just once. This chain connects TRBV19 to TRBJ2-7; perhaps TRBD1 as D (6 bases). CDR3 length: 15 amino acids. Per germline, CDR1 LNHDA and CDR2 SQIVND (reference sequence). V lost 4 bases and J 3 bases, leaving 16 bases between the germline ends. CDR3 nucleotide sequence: TGTGCCAGTAGTACCGCAGGGACATTCAACTACGAGCAGTACTTC. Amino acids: CASSTAGTFNYEQYF. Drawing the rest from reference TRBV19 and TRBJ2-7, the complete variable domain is DGGITQSPKYLFRKEGQNVTLSCEQNLNHDAMYWYRQDPGQGLRLIYYSQIVNDFQKGDIAEGYSVSREKKESFPLTVTSAQKNPTAFYLCASSTAGTFNYEQYFGPGTRLTVT.

As DNA, the CDR3 is TGCAGCGTTGACTTTCGGACTAGCGGAACATACGAGCAGTACTTC. Its protein is CSVDFRTSGTYEQYF. This rearrangement joins TRBV29-1 to TRBJ2-7; TRBD2 matches 10 bases. This CDR3 comprises 15 residues. Germline V gives CDR1 SQVTM, CDR2 ANQGSEA. J was trimmed by 4 bases and V by 3 bases; bases with no gene match: 9.

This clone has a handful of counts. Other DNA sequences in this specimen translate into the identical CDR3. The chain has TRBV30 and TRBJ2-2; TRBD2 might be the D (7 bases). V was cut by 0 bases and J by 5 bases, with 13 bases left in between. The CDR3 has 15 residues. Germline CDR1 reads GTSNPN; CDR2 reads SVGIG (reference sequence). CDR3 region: CAWSVRGGGTGELFF. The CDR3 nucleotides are TGTGCCTGGAGTGTACGCGGGGGCGGGACCGGGGAGCTGTTTTTT.

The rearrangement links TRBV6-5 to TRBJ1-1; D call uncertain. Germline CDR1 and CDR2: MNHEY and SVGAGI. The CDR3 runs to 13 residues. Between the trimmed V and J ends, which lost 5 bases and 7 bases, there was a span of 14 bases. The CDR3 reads CASSTPLSHEAFF. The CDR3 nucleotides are TGTGCCAGCAGTACCCCACTCTCCCATGAAGCTTTCTTT.

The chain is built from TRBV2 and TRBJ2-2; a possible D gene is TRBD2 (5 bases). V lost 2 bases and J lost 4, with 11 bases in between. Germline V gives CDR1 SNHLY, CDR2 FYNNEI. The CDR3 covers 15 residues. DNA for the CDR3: TGTGCCAGCAGTGAACAAAAGAGGGTCACCGGGGAGCTGTTTTTT. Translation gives CASSEQKRVTGELFF.

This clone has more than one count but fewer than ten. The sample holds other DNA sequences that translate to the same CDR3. Here the CDR3 reads CASSVAPDQPQHF. CDR3 bases: TGTGCCAGCAGCGTAGCCCCCGATCAGCCCCAGCATTTT. This chain uses TRBV9 with TRBJ1-5; D is undetermined. This CDR3 has 13 amino acids. V was clipped by 0 bases and J by 5 bases, with 6 bases between them. The germline V gene encodes CDR1 SGDLS and CDR2 YYNGEE.

CDR3 sequence reads: CATSDGPTRKSEQFF. CDR3 nucleotide sequence: TGTGCCACCAGTGACGGTCCCACGCGTAAGTCGGAGCAGTTCTTC. The chain links TRBV24-1 to TRBJ2-1; no definite D call. The germline V gene has CDR1 KGHDR and CDR2 SFDVKD. The V end lost 4 bases, the J end lost 10 bases, and 19 bases lay between the germline ends. This CDR3 has 15 residues.